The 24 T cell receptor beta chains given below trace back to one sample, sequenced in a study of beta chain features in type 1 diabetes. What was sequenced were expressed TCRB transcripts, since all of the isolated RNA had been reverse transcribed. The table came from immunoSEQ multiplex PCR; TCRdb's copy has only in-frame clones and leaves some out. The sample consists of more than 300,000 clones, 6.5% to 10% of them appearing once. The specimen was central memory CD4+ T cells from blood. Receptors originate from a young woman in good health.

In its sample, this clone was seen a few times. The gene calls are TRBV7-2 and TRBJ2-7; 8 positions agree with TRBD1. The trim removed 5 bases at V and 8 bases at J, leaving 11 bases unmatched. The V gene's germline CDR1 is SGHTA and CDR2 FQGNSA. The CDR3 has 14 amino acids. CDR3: CASSRNGQGDQQYF. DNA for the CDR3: TGTGCCAGCAGCCGAAATGGACAGGGCGACCAGCAGTACTTC.

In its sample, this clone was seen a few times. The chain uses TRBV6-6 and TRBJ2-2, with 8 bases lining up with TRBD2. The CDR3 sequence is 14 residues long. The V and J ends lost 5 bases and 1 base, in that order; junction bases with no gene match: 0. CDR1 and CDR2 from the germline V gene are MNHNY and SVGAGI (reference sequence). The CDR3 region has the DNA TGTGCCAGCAGTACTAGCGGGAACACCGGGGAGCTGTTTTTT. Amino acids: CASSTSGNTGELFF.

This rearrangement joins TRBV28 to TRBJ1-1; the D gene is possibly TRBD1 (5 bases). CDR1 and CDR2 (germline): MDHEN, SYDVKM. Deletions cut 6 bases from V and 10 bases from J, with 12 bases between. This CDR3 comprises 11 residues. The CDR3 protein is CASSRGLRAFF. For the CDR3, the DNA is TGTGCCAGCAGCCGGGGACTTAGAGCTTTCTTT.

The CDR3 protein is CASSFGLVFDTQYF. In DNA form, the CDR3 reads TGTGCCAGCAGCTTCGGGCTAGTCTTCGATACGCAGTATTTT. This chain connects TRBV7-9 to TRBJ2-3; D is uncertain. Germline V gene lookup returns CDR1 SEHNR and CDR2 FQNEAQ (reference sequence). With 3 bases removed from V and 6 bases from J, the gap between germline ends came to 13 bases. This CDR3 spans 14 amino acids.

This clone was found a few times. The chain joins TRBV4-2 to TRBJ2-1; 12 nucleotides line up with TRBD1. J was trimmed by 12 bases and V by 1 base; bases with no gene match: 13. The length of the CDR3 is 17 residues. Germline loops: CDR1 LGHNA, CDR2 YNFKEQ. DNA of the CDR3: TGTGCCAGCAGCCAAGTAAGACCGGGACAGGGGGCGTCGCGGCAGTTCTTC. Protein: CASSQVRPGQGASRQFF.

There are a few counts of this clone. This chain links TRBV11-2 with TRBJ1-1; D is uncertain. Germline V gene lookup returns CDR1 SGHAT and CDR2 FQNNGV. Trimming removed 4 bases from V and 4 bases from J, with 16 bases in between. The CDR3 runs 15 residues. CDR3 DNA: TGTGCCAGCAGCTCGAACCGGGGTCGGGGCACTGAAGCTTTCTTT. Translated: CASSSNRGRGTEAFF.

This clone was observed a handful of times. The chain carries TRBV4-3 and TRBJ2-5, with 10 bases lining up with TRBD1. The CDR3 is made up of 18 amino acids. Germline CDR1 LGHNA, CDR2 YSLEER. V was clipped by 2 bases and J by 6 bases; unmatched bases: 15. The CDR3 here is CASSQSKGGQGKAQTQYF. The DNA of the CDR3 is TGCGCCAGCAGCCAATCAAAGGGGGGACAGGGGAAGGCTCAGACCCAGTACTTC.

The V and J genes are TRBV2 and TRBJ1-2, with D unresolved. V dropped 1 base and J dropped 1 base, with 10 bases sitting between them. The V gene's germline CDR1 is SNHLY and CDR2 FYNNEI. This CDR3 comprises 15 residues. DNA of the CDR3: TGTGCCAGCAGTGAAGGATCTCTTCTTAACTATGGCTACACCTTC. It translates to CASSEGSLLNYGYTF.

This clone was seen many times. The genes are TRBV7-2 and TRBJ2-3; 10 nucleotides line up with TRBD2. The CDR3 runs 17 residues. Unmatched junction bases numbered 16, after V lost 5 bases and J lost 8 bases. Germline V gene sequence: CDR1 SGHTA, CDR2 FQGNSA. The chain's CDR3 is CASSPAEGISSGGTQYF. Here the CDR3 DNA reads TGTGCCAGCAGCCCTGCCGAGGGGATATCTAGCGGGGGTACGCAGTATTTT.

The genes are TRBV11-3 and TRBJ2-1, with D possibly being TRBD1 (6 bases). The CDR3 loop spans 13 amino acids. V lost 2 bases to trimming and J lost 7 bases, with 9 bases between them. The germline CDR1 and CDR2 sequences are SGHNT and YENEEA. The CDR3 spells CASSLLRGNEQFF. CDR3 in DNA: TGTGCCAGCAGCTTACTGAGGGGGAATGAGCAGTTCTTC.

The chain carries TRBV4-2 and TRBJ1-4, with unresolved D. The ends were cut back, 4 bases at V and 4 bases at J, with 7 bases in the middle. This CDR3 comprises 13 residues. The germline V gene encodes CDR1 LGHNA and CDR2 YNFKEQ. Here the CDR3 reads CASSRDFNEKLFF. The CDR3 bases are TGTGCCAGCAGCCGAGACTTTAATGAAAAACTGTTTTTT.

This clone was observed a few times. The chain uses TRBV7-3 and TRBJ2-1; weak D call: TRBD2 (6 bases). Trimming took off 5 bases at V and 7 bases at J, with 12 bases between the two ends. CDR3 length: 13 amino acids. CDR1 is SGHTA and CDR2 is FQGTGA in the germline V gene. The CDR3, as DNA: TGTGCCAGCAGCCCCCTTGGGAGGAATGAGCAGTTCTTC. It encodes CASSPLGRNEQFF.

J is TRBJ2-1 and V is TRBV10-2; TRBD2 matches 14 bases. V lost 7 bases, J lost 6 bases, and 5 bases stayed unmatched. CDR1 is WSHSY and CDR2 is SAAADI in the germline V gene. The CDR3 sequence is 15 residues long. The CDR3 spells CASISGTSGGNEQFF. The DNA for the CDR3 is TGCGCCAGCATCTCCGGGACTAGCGGGGGCAATGAGCAGTTCTTC.

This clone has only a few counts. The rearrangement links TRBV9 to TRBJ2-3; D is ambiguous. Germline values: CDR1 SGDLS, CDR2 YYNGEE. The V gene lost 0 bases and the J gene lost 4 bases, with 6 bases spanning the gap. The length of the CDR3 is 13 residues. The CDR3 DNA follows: TGTGCCAGCAGCGTAGCTCCCCCAGATACGCAGTATTTT. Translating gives CASSVAPPDTQYF.

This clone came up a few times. The CDR3 is CARDSTGELFF. CDR3 nucleotides: TGTGCCAGGGACAGTACCGGGGAGCTGTTTTTT. The chain uses TRBV28 and TRBJ2-2; TRBD1 might be the D (6 bases). This CDR3 is built from 11 residues. V lost 9 bases and J 5 bases, leaving 7 bases between the germline ends. Germline V CDR1 and CDR2: MDHEN, SYDVKM.

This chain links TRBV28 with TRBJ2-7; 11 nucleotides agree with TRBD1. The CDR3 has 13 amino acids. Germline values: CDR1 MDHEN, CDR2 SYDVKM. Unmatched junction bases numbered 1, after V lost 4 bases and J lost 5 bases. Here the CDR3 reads CASSSGQGDEQYF. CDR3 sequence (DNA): TGTGCCAGCAGTTCGGGACAGGGGGACGAGCAGTACTTC.

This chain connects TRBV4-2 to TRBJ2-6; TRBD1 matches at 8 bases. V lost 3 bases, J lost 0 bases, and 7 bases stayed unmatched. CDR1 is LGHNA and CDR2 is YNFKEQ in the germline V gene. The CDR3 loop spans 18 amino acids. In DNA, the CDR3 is TGTGCCAGCAGCCATCTCGGACAGGGCACCTCTGGGGCCAACGTCCTGACTTTC. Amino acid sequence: CASSHLGQGTSGANVLTF.

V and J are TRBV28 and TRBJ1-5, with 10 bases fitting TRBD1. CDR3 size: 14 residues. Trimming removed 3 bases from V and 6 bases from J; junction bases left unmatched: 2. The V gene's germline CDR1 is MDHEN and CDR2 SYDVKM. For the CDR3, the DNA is TGTGCCAGCAGTTTGACAGGGGGCAGTCAGCCCCAGCATTTT. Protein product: CASSLTGGSQPQHF.

This CDR3 reads CASIPQGSLNTGELFF. The CDR3 nucleotides read TGTGCCAGCATCCCCCAGGGGTCCCTTAACACCGGGGAGCTGTTTTTT. The J gene is TRBJ2-2, the V gene TRBV28; perhaps TRBD1 as D (6 bases). Trimming pared 7 bases from V and 2 bases from J, leaving 17 bases between. CDR3 size: 16 residues. Looked up from germline, CDR1 is MDHEN and CDR2 is SYDVKM.

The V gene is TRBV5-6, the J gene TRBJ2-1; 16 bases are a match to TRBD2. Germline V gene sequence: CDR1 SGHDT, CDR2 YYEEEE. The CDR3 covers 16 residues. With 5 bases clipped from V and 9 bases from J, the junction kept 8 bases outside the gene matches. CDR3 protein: CASSSPGLAGGGEQFF. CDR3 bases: TGTGCCAGCAGTTCACCGGGACTAGCGGGAGGGGGTGAGCAGTTCTTC.

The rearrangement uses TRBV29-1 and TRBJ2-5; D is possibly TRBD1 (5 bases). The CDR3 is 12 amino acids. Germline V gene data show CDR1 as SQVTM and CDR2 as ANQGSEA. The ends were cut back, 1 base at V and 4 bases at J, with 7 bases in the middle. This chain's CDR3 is CSVEAQGETQYF. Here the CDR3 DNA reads TGCAGCGTTGAAGCCCAGGGAGAGACCCAGTACTTC.

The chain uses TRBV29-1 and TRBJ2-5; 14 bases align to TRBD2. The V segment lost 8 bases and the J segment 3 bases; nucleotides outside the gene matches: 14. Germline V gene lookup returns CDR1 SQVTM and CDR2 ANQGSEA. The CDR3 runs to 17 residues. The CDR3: CSLGGGWGLAGEETQYF. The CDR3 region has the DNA TGCAGCCTCGGGGGAGGGTGGGGACTAGCGGGAGAAGAGACCCAGTACTTC.

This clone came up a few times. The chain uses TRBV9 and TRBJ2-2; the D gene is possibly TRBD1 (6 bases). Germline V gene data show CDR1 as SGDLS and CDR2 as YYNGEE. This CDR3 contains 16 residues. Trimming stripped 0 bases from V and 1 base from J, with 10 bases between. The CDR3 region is CASSVGPTGNTGELFF. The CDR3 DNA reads TGTGCCAGCAGCGTAGGCCCGACAGGGAACACCGGGGAGCTGTTTTTT.

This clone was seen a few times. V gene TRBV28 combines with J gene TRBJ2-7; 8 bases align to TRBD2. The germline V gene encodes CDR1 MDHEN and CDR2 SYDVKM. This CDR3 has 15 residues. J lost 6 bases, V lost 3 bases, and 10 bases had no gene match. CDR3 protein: CASSLVPGGPGEQYF. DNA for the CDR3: TGTGCCAGCAGTTTGGTACCGGGAGGGCCGGGCGAGCAGTACTTC.